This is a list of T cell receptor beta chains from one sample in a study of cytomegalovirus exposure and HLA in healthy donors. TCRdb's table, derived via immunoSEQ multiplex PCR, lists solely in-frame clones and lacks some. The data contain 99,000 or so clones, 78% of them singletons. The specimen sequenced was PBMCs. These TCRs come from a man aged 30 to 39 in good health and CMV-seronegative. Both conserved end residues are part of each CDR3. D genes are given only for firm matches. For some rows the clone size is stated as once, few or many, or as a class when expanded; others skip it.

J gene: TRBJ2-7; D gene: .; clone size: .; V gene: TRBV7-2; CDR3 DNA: TGTGCCAGCAGCTTAGCGCTGCTTCCGGGGTACGAGCAGTACTTC; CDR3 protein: CASSLALLPGYEQYF
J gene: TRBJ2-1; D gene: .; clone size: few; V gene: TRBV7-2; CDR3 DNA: TGTGCCAGCAGCTTACAGGTGAACAATGAGCAGTTCTTC; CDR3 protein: CASSLQVNNEQFF
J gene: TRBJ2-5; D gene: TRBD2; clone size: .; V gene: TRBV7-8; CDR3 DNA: TGTGCCAGCACGCAAGCGGGAGGGCCGCGTGAGACCCAGTACTTC; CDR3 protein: CASTQAGGPRETQYF
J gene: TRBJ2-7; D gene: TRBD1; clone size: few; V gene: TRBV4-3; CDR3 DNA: TGCGCCAGCAGCCAAGAGTTATCCCCTAATCCCGGGACAGGGTATAACGAGCAGTACTTC; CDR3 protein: CASSQELSPNPGTGYNEQYF
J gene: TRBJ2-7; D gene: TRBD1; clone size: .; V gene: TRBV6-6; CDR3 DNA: TGTGCCAGCAGTTCCGTTGGACAGGGGTCCGAGCAGTACTTC; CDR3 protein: CASSSVGQGSEQYF
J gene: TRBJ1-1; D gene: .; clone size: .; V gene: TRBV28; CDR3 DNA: TGTGCCAGCAGTTCTCTTCGAACAGGGCACCGGAACACTGAAGCTTTCTTT; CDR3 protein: CASSSLRTGHRNTEAFF
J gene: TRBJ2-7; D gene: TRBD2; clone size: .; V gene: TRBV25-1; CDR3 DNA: TGTGCCAGCAGAGGGACTAGCGACTACGAGCAGTACTTC; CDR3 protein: CASRGTSDYEQYF
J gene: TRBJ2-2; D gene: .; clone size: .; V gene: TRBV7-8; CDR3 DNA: TGTGCCAGCAGCTTAGATTACGGGATGAGGGCCGGGGAGCTGTTTTTT; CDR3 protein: CASSLDYGMRAGELFF
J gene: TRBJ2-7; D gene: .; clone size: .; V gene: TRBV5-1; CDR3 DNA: TGCGCCAGCAGCGCAGACAGTACCTACGAGCAGTACTTC; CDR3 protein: CASSADSTYEQYF
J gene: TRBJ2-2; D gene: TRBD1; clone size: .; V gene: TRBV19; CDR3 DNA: TGTGCCAGTGGCCGGGACAGGGGCACCGGGGAGCTGTTTTTT; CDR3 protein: CASGRDRGTGELFF
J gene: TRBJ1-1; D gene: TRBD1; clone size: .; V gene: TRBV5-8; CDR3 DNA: TGTGCCACACCTCCGGGACAGGGGGTCAACGCTGAAGCTTTCTTT; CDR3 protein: CATPPGQGVNAEAFF
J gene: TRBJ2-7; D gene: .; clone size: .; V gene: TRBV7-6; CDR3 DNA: TGTGCCAGCAGCCTAGAGGACGGGGCCTACGAGCAGTACTTC; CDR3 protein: CASSLEDGAYEQYF
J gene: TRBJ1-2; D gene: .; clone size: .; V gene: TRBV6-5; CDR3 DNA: TGTGCCAGCAGCCGTGGACAGCTCCTATCTGGGGGCTACACCTTC; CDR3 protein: CASSRGQLLSGGYTF
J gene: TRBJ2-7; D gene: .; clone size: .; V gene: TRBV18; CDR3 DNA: TGTGCCAGCTCACCACTTATTGTCCAGCCTAGCGAGCAGTACTTC; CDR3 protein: CASSPLIVQPSEQYF
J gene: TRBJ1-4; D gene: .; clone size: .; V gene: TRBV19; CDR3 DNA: TGTGCCAGTAGCAAAACAGGACATTTTAATGAAAAACTGTTTTTT; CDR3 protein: CASSKTGHFNEKLFF
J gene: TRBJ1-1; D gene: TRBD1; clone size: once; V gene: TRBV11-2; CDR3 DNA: TGTGCCAGCAGCCCGGGACAGGGGAACACTGAAGCTTTCTTT; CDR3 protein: CASSPGQGNTEAFF
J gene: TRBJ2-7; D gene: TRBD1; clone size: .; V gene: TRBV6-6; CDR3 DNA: TGTGCCAGCAGCCGGACAGGTTCGTACGAGCAGTACTTC; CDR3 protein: CASSRTGSYEQYF
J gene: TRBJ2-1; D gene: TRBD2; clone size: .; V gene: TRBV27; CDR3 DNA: TGTGCCAGCAGTCTCCCCGGGACCGGGAGGGGGGAGCAGTTCTTC; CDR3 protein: CASSLPGTGRGEQFF
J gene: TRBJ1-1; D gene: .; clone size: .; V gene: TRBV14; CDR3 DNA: TGTGCCAGCAGCCCAATGTTAGGGGTTCAAGGATCTGAAGCTTTCTTT; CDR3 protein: CASSPMLGVQGSEAFF
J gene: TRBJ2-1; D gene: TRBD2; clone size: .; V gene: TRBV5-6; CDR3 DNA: TGTGCCAGCAGCTTGGAAGGAGCGGGAGGGCCTTCGCAGTTCTTC; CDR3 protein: CASSLEGAGGPSQFF
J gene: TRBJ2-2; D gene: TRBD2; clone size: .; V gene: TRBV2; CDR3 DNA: TGTGCCAGCAGTTGGACTAGCGGAAACACCGGGGAGCTGTTTTTT; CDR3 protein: CASSWTSGNTGELFF
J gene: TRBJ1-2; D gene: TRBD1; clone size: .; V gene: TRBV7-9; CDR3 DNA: TGTGCCAGCAGCTTGGAGACAGGGTACTATGGCTACACCTTC; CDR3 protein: CASSLETGYYGYTF
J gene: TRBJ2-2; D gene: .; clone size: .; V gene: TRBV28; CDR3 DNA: TGTGCCAGCATGCGCGGAAACACCGGGGAGCTGTTTTTT; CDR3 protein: CASMRGNTGELFF
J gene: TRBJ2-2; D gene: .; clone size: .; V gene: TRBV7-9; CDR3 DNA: TGTGCCAGCAGCTTAGAATCCCGTCACACCGGGGAGCTGTTTTTT; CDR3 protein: CASSLESRHTGELFF
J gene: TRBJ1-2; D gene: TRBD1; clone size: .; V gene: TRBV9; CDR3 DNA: TGTGCCAGCAGCGTAGTACCAGGGGGCGGCGATGGCTACACCTTC; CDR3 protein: CASSVVPGGGDGYTF
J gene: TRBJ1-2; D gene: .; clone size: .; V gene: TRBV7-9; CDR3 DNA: TGTGCCAGCAGCGTAGAGGTCGGGGGGAACTATGGCTACACCTTC; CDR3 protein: CASSVEVGGNYGYTF
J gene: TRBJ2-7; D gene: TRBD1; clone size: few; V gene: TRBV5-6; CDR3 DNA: TGTGCCAGCAGATGGACAGGGGGGATCCACGAGCAGTACTTC; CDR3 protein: CASRWTGGIHEQYF
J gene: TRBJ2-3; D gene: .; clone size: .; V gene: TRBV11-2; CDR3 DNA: TGTGCCAGCAGCTCACTCACAGATACGCAGTATTTT; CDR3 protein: CASSSLTDTQYF
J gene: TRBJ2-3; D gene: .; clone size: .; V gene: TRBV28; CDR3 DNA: TGTGCCAGCAGTTTGCCCCTTACGGGAGTAGCAGATACGCAGTATTTT; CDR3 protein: CASSLPLTGVADTQYF
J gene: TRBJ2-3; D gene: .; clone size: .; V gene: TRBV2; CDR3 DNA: TGTGCCAGCAGTGAGGGGCGGACCAGCACAGATACGCAGTATTTT; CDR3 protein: CASSEGRTSTDTQYF
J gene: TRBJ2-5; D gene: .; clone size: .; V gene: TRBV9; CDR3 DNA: TGTGCCAGCAGCGTAGGGTCAGGGGCAGGCGAGACCCAGTACTTC; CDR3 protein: CASSVGSGAGETQYF
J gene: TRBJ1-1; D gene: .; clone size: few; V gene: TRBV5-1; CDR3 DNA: TGCGCCAGCAGCTTGAGGGGAGGCACTGAAGCTTTCTTT; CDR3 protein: CASSLRGGTEAFF
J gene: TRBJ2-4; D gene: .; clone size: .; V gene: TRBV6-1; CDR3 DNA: TGTGCCAGCAGTGAAGTAGGGAATAGAAAAGGTACGGGGACAATAGCCAAAAACATTCAGTACTTC; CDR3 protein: CASSEVGNRKGTGTIAKNIQYF
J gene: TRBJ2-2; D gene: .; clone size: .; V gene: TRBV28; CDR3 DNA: TGTGCCAGCAGTTTTCCTCCTCTCCCCGGGGAGCTGTTTTTT; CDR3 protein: CASSFPPLPGELFF
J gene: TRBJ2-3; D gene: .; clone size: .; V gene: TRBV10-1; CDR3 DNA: TGCGCCAGCAGTGAAAATGGCCTGAACACAGATACGCAGTATTTT; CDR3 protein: CASSENGLNTDTQYF
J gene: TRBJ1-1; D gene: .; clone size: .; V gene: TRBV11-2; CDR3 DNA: TGTGCCAGCAGCTTCTCGCCCTGGCAGGGTTACGACACTGAAGCTTTCTTT; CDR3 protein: CASSFSPWQGYDTEAFF
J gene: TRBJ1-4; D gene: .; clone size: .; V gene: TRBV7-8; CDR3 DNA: TGTGCCAGCTCAAGGAGGGCTGGGGAAGTTAATGAAAAACTGTTTTTT; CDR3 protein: CASSRRAGEVNEKLFF
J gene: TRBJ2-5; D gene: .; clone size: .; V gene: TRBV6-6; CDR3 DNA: TGTGCCAGCAGTTACGGCAGACTATCTGGGGAGACCCAGTACTTC; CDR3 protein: CASSYGRLSGETQYF
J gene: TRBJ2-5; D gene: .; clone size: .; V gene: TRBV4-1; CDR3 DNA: TGCGCCAGCAGCCAAGAAGCGTCCAGGAGGGAGACCCAGTACTTC; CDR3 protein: CASSQEASRRETQYF
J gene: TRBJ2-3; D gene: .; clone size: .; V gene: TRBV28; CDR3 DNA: TGTGCCAGCAGTTTCCGTGCAGGGGCAGATACGCAGTATTTT; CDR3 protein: CASSFRAGADTQYF
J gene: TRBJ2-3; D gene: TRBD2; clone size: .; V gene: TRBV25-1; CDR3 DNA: TGTGCCAGCATATCTAGCGGGAGACCAGATACGCAGTATTTT; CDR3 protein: CASISSGRPDTQYF
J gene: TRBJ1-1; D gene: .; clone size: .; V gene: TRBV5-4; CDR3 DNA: TGTGCCAGCAACCTGGGAGGGGAGAACACTGAAGCTTTCTTT; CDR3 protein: CASNLGGENTEAFF
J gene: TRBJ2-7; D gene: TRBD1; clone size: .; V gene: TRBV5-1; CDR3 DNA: TGCGCCAGCAGCGCGGCAGGGGGAAGGAACGAGCAGTACTTC; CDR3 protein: CASSAAGGRNEQYF
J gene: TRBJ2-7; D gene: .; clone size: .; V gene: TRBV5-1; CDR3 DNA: TGCGCCAGCAGCCCACAGGGTCCCGAGCAGTACTTC; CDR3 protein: CASSPQGPEQYF
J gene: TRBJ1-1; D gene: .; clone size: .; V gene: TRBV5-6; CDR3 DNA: TGTGCCAGCGGTGGGCCGAACACTGAAGCTTTCTTT; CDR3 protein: CASGGPNTEAFF
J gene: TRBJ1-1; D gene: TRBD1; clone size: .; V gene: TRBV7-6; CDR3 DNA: TGTGCCAGCAGTTTAACCGGGACAGAGAACACTGAAGCTTTCTTT; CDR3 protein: CASSLTGTENTEAFF
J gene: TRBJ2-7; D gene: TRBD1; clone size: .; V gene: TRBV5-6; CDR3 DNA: TGTGCCAGCAGCTTGTTCGACAGGGATAACGAGCAGTACTTC; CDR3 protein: CASSLFDRDNEQYF
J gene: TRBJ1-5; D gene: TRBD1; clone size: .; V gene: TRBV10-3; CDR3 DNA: TGTGCCATCAGTGAACAGGGGGGGAACCAGCCCCAGCATTTT; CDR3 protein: CAISEQGGNQPQHF
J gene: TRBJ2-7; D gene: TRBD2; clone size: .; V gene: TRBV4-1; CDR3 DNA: TGCGCCAGCAGCCAAGTAGCGGGAGGCAATTCCTACGAGCAGTACTTC; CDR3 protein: CASSQVAGGNSYEQYF
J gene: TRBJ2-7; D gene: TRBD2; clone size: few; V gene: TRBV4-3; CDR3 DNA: TGCGCCAGCAGCCAGGAAGTGGGACTAGCGGGAGTAGCCTACGAGCAGTACTTC; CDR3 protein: CASSQEVGLAGVAYEQYF
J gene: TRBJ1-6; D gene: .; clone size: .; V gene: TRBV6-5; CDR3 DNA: TGTGCCAGCAGTTACTTCTTCGGAGATAATTCACCCCTCCACTTT; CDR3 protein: CASSYFFGDNSPLHF
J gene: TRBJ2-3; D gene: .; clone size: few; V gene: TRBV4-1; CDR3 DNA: TGCGCCAGCAGCCAAGAGAAGTCCGGACTCGCAAGCACAGATACGCAGTATTTT; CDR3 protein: CASSQEKSGLASTDTQYF
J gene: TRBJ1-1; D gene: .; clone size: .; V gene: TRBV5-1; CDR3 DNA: TGCGCCAGCAGCTTGGGTAGCTTGAACACTGAAGCTTTCTTT; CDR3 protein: CASSLGSLNTEAFF